This paragraph reports one TCR beta chain. This clone has a handful of counts. Its antigen specificity is not known. One base away there is no much larger clone; base qualities are not given. This record comes from a study of CD8+ T cells in alopecia areata (dated by TCRdb to 2017 to 2018). In terms of the full investigation: Treated patients were enrolled in an open-label pilot trial of oral tofacitinib at 5 to 10 mg twice daily for moderate-to-severe alopecia areata. On the human side, TCRbeta sequencing was run on scalp tissue and on sorted CD4+ and CD8+ peripheral blood T cells from healthy controls and from alopecia areata patients with either patchy or totalis/universalis disease. RNA was obtained with the PAXgene miRNA kit for fixed scalp, the miRNeasy kit for PBMCs, and the RNeasy kit for mouse skin. Disease severity in treated patients was measured with the SALT score, which quantifies the percentage of affected scalp surface area. Patients received tofacitinib for 6 to 18 months and were then followed off drug for 6 months to check for delayed response and recurrence. Scalp clonality was compared among normal scalp (n=4), patchy alopecia areata scalp (n=8), and alopecia totalis/universalis scalp (n=8). Patients on tofacitinib were biopsied at baseline and after 4 and 24 weeks of treatment, and several of the patients also had a later scalp biopsy. To study T cell clonal expansion in alopecia areata, the researchers applied high-throughput TCRbeta sequencing to both the C3H/HeJ mouse model and human patients. TCRbeta CDR3 regions were amplified by immunoSEQ multiplex PCR using 35 Vbeta forward and 13 Jbeta reverse primers. Points the paper makes about the study in general: Because the treated cohort was small and included a single nonresponder, larger studies are needed to assess links between baseline CD8+ expansion and response. Compared with normal scalp, lesional scalp, particularly in alopecia totalis/universalis, had higher clonality and more expanded CD8+ clones, which suggests antigenic drive. Scalp TCR repertoire analysis is complicated because resident alphabeta T cells in normal human skin are also sequenced, whereas mouse skin is dominated by gammadelta T cells. Shared TCR sequences between patients were less evident than in mice, which may be partly attributable to HLA diversity in the patient population. With tofacitinib, both scalp clonality and the number of expanded CD8+ clones among the top 100 scalp clones went down significantly. During tofacitinib treatment, many expanded lesional clones stuck around in both scalp and blood, and this persistence may partly explain why relapse happens after treatment is stopped.

Trimming removed 5 bases from V and 4 bases from J; the gene matches leave 6 bases unexplained. In the germline V gene, CDR1 corresponds to SGHRS and CDR2 to YFSETQ. The CDR3 goes from the cysteine to the phenylalanine over 15 residues. Only the CDR3 DNA stays, 45 bases, in frame from base 1. The library was obtained by the immunoSEQ multiplex PCR assay. RNA was extracted from all samples and reverse transcribed into cDNA as template for TCR sequencing. First-strand cDNA was synthesized with SuperScript III using a 2:1 mix of oligo-dT and random hexamers. A synthetic immune receptor repertoire was used to gauge amplification bias, and whatever bias remained was removed computationally. Concerning the study's data processing: After raw reads were preprocessed to remove errors, the CDR3 was defined following IMGT conventions as running from the conserved cysteine to phenylalanine. Clonality was computed by normalizing Shannon entropy by log2 of the number of productive unique TCRs and subtracting the result from 1. Whether scalp clones were CD4 or CD8 was inferred by matching scalp TCRbeta sequences against CD4 and CD8 repertoires sorted from blood. TCRdb obtained this table from immuneACCESS and retained in-frame rearrangements with V and J assigned. These tables miss some clones; where compared with another copy, unresolved V genes account for less than half of the shortfall, and the remainder is unexplained. V and J calls and clone size follow that table, whereas D and trimming were derived from the DNA. The sample profile shows 100,000 to 150,000 clones; roughly 55% of them were found once. The ten largest make up around 6% of the sample.

Reading the label with the study, this specimen's time point is: around 4 weeks on oral tofacitinib. The treatment or condition label for this specimen denotes: oral pan-JAK inhibitor, 5-10 mg twice daily. Peripheral blood and lesional scalp punch biopsies were obtained from patients with alopecia areata. PBMCs were separated by density centrifugation and stained for CD3, CD4 and CD8, after which CD4+ and CD8+ T cells were sorted on a FACSAria. The sequence derives from a human donor with alopecia areata. Sequenced here: CD4+ T cells sorted from blood, sampled at week 4, from a patient treated with tofacitinib. This chain is built from TRBV5-1 and TRBJ2-3, with TRBD2 identical over 11 junction bases. The nucleotides are TGCGCCAGCAGTGCCGGGACTAGCGGCCCAGATACGCAGTATTTT. Its protein reads: CASSAGTSGPDTQYF. With the rest looked up from the reference TRBV5-1 and TRBJ2-3 genes rather than sequenced, the full variable domain is KAGVTQTPRYLIKTRGQQVTLSCSPISGHRSVSWYQQTPGQGLQFLFEYFSETQRNKGNFPGRFSGRQFSNSRSEMNVSTLELGDSALYLCASSAGTSGPDTQYFGPGTRLTVL.